The 28 T cell receptor beta chains below come from one sample, sequenced in a study of OX40 agonist ivuxolimab in advanced cancers. The repertoire was sequenced with immunoSEQ multiplex PCR; TCRdb's copy has only in-frame clones and lacks some. The table includes 71,000 or so clones, more than 75% detected once. Sequences were derived from CD4+ or CD8+ T cells sorted from blood, sampled in a trial of the OX40 agonist ivuxolimab. The origin of the receptors is an adult with an advanced solid tumor such as melanoma, head and neck, liver or kidney cancer.

The chain is built from TRBV5-1 and TRBJ2-1, with 10 bases identical to TRBD2. The CDR3 runs to 16 residues. Germline CDR1 SGHRS, CDR2 YFSETQ. V shed 4 bases, J shed 7 bases, and the junction held 11 bases outside the gene matches. The CDR3 DNA reads as TGCGCCAGCAGCCCTCCAAAGCGGGAGGGCATGAATGAGCAGTTCTTC. Translating gives CASSPPKREGMNEQFF.

V gene TRBV6-9 combines with J gene TRBJ2-3; 7 bases agree with TRBD1. The CDR3 totals 12 residues. CDR1 is MNHGY and CDR2 is SVAAGI in the germline V gene. J was trimmed by 5 bases and V by 6 bases; bases with no gene match: 2. Written as DNA, the CDR3 is TGTGCCAGCAGGCACAGGGGAGATACGCAGTATTTT. Encoded protein: CASRHRGDTQYF.

The chain uses TRBV5-1 and TRBJ2-5; TRBD2 agrees at 12 bases. Germline V gives CDR1 SGHRS, CDR2 YFSETQ. The V segment lost 0 bases and the J segment 4 bases; nucleotides outside the gene matches: 7. CDR3 length: 17 residues. The CDR3 loop is CASSLGGASGRGETQYF. Here the CDR3 DNA reads TGCGCCAGCAGCTTGGGCGGTGCTAGCGGGAGGGGAGAGACCCAGTACTTC.

The chain employs TRBV6-6 and TRBJ1-6; perhaps TRBD1 as D (6 bases). The CDR3 is made up of 16 amino acids. Trimming took off 2 bases at V and 0 bases at J, with 8 bases between the two ends. Looked up from germline, CDR1 is MNHNY and CDR2 is SVGAGI (reference sequence). In nucleotides, the CDR3 is TGTGCCAGCAGTTACGGACAGAGCTCCTATAATTCACCCCTCCACTTT. It is translated as CASSYGQSSYNSPLHF.

The genes are TRBV11-2 and TRBJ2-2, with 9 bases that match TRBD2. The germline V gene has CDR1 SGHAT and CDR2 FQNNGV. The CDR3 contains 15 residues. The junction had 3 bases not matched to a gene; V was cut back by 3 bases and J by 4 bases. Here the CDR3 DNA reads TGTGCCAGCAGCTTTGCTAGCGGGGCCACCGGGGAGCTGTTTTTT. Amino acids: CASSFASGATGELFF.

The count of this clone is one. CDR3 in amino acids: CASSYRGGRQGIGGYTF. CDR3 in DNA: TGTGCCAGCAGCTACCGGGGGGGAAGACAGGGGATCGGAGGCTACACCTTC. The V gene is TRBV7-2, the J gene TRBJ1-2; 8 nucleotides match TRBD1. The CDR3 extends over 17 amino acids. Trimming removed 4 bases from V and 8 bases from J; junction bases left unmatched: 18. Germline CDR1 and CDR2: SGHTA and FQGNSA.

This chain links TRBV13 with TRBJ1-2; D is unclear. Germline V CDR1 and CDR2: PRHDT, FYEKMQ (reference sequence). The CDR3 contains 15 residues. Trimming took 2 bases from V and 0 from J, leaving 10 bases between them. DNA for the CDR3: TGTGCCAGCAGCTTAAGAGCCCAGGCTAACTATGGCTACACCTTC. It is translated as CASSLRAQANYGYTF.

This rearrangement joins TRBV7-9 to TRBJ1-5, with TRBD1 matching 9 bases. The V and J ends lost 5 bases and 2 bases, in that order; junction bases with no gene match: 10. The CDR3 is 17 residues long. The germline V gene has CDR1 SEHNR and CDR2 FQNEAQ (reference sequence). The DNA for the CDR3 is TGTGCCAGCAGCGCGAGGACAGGGGAGGAAGGCAATCAGCCCCAGCATTTT. It yields the protein CASSARTGEEGNQPQHF.

V is TRBV5-5 and J is TRBJ2-7; 9 bases are a match to TRBD1. The CDR3 has 15 amino acids. Trimming removed 0 bases from V and 5 bases from J; junction bases left unmatched: 6. Germline CDR1 and CDR2: SGHKS and YYEKEE (reference sequence). The CDR3 DNA reads TGTGCCAGCAGCTTGGAAGGGACAGGGTATCACGAGCAGTACTTC. Translated, it gives CASSLEGTGYHEQYF.

V and J are TRBV6-5 and TRBJ2-7; the D call may be TRBD1 or TRBD2 (5 bases each). V was shortened by 4 bases and J by 7 bases, with 14 bases between the two germline ends. CDR1 is MNHEY and CDR2 is SVGAGI in the germline V gene. CDR3 length equals 13 residues. CDR3 loop: CASSSTGTDEQYF. The CDR3 bases are TGTGCCAGCAGTTCTACCGGGACCGATGAGCAGTACTTC.

The V and J genes are TRBV28 and TRBJ2-3; possible D gene TRBD1, 6 bases. The CDR3 totals 14 residues. V lost 3 bases and J 5 bases, leaving 12 bases between the germline ends. Germline values: CDR1 MDHEN, CDR2 SYDVKM. The DNA of the CDR3 is TGTGCCAGCAGTTTGGGCAGGGGACGAGATACGCAGTATTTT. Translated, it gives CASSLGRGRDTQYF.

This clone was observed a handful of times. The genes are TRBV28 and TRBJ2-2, with D maybe TRBD1 (5 bases). V dropped 6 bases and J dropped 5 bases, with 16 bases sitting between them. Germline-derived CDR1 and CDR2 are MDHEN and SYDVKM. This CDR3 has 15 amino acids. CDR3 residues: CASRADDRETGELFF. DNA for the CDR3: TGTGCCAGCAGAGCAGATGACAGAGAGACCGGGGAGCTGTTTTTT.

The rearrangement uses TRBV6-1 and TRBJ2-1; D not certain. V dropped 1 base and J dropped 3 bases, with 1 base sitting between them. The germline V gene has CDR1 MNHNS and CDR2 SASEGT. The CDR3 is made up of 12 amino acids. CDR3 in amino acids: CASSEGYNEQFF. CDR3 in DNA: TGTGCCAGCAGTGAAGGCTACAATGAGCAGTTCTTC.

This chain connects TRBV30 to TRBJ2-7; 11 bases are shared with TRBD2. Losses at the gene ends were 3 bases for V and 2 bases for J; bases not matched to a gene: 3. Germline CDR1 GTSNPN, CDR2 SVGIG (reference sequence). The CDR3 has 14 residues. The DNA of the CDR3 is TGTGCCTGGAGCTCGACTAGCGGGGCCTACGAGCAGTACTTC. Its translation is CAWSSTSGAYEQYF.

Remarks on this clone: One junction end disagrees with the germline gene, perhaps due to a read error. The chain has TRBV2 and TRBJ2-1; the D is unclear. Germline values: CDR1 SNHLY, CDR2 FYNNEI. There are 14 residues in the CDR3. CDR3 sequence: CASSALDSDNEQFF. Here the CDR3 DNA reads TGTGCCAGCAGTGCTCTAGACTCCGACAATGAGCAGTTCTTC.

The chain couples TRBV27 to TRBJ1-4; possible D gene TRBD1, 5 bases. Trimming left V 1 base short and J 0 bases short, with 12 bases between. The CDR3 consists of 17 residues. Germline V gene data show CDR1 as MNHEY and CDR2 as SMNVEV (reference sequence). DNA for the CDR3: TGTGCCAGCAGTTTATTCAACGGGGGGGCAACTAATGAAAAACTGTTTTTT. Protein: CASSLFNGGATNEKLFF.

This clone was seen only a few times. The chain joins TRBV6-5 to TRBJ1-4, with 10 bases that match TRBD1. CDR3 length: 14 residues. CDR1 and CDR2 (germline): MNHEY, SVGAGI. Unmatched junction bases numbered 8, after V lost 5 bases and J lost 11 bases. The CDR3 DNA reads as TGTGCCAGCAGTGTCGGGACAGGGGTTGAGAAACTGTTTTTT. Translated: CASSVGTGVEKLFF.

This clone occurred a few times. V is TRBV23-1 and J is TRBJ2-3, with D uncertain. TRBV23-1 is noted as an ORF with a role that remains uncertain. The CDR3 contains 15 residues. V was cut by 6 bases and J by 4 bases, with 17 bases left in between. CDR3 nucleotides: TGCGCCAGCAGCGATCGGACCCGCGAAGCAGATACGCAGTATTTT. It encodes CASSDRTREADTQYF.

V gene TRBV12-5 combines with J gene TRBJ2-2; D gene uncertain. Trimming removed 7 bases from V and 2 bases from J, with 8 bases in between. The CDR3 runs to 13 residues. Per germline, CDR1 LGHNT and CDR2 FRNRAP. The chain's CDR3 is CASAPKNTGELFF. CDR3 DNA: TGTGCTAGTGCGCCCAAAAACACCGGGGAGCTGTTTTTT.

This chain links TRBV11-2 with TRBJ2-2; the D gene is possibly TRBD2 (6 bases). Trimming left V 5 bases short and J 4 bases short, with 17 bases between. In germline, CDR1 is SGHAT, CDR2 FQNNGV. The CDR3 loop spans 16 amino acids. In DNA form, the CDR3 reads TGTGCCAGCAGCCAAGCACTAGCCCCGAGCACCGGGGAGCTGTTTTTT. Its translation is CASSQALAPSTGELFF.

This sequence joins TRBV6-1 and TRBJ2-7; D may be TRBD1 (5 bases). CDR1 and CDR2 (germline): MNHNS, SASEGT. This CDR3 has 12 amino acids. Trimming cost V 6 bases and J 6 bases, with 12 bases left between them. The CDR3 loop is CASSSIRGEQYF. As DNA, the CDR3 is TGTGCCAGCAGCAGTATTAGGGGCGAGCAGTACTTC.

Sample share makes this clone medium-sized. The V call is TRBV7-2, the J call TRBJ1-1, with 7 bases that match TRBD1. The trim removed 2 bases at V and 5 bases at J, leaving 2 bases unmatched. CDR3 length: 13 amino acids. CDR1 SGHTA and CDR2 FQGNSA come from the germline V gene. CDR3 in amino acids: CASSLIQGTEAFF. The DNA for the CDR3 is TGTGCCAGCAGCTTAATACAGGGGACTGAAGCTTTCTTT.

V and J are TRBV5-4 and TRBJ2-3; tentative D call: TRBD1 (6 bases). The V end lost 2 bases, the J end lost 0 bases, and 13 bases lay between the germline ends. Germline lookup yields CDR1 SGHNT and CDR2 YYREEE (reference sequence). The CDR3 length is 16 residues. The CDR3 reads CASSLQGPGSTDTQYF. In DNA, the CDR3 is TGTGCCAGCAGCTTACAGGGACCGGGAAGCACAGATACGCAGTATTTT.

This clone was detected once. The chain couples TRBV6-6 to TRBJ2-2, with D possibly being TRBD2 (6 bases). In germline, CDR1 is MNHNY, CDR2 SVGAGI (reference sequence). This CDR3 is built from 16 residues. Between the trimmed V and J ends, which lost 6 bases and 3 bases, there was a span of 17 bases. The CDR3 DNA sequence: TGTGCCAGCAGACGCAGGGTTTTAGCGGACACCGGGGAGCTGTTTTTT. Amino acid sequence: CASRRRVLADTGELFF.

The chain uses TRBV9 and TRBJ1-1; D may be TRBD1 (5 bases). From germline, CDR1 is SGDLS and CDR2 YYNGEE. V lost 3 bases, J lost 9 bases, and 15 bases lay in between. The CDR3 spans 13 residues. CDR3 DNA: TGTGCCAGCAGCGGAGGGGAGGCGACTAAAGCTTTCTTT. Translated, it gives CASSGGEATKAFF.

CDR3 sequence reads: CVGSSGNTIYF. DNA of the CDR3: TGTGTGGGGAGCTCTGGAAACACCATATATTTT. V gene TRBV28 combines with J gene TRBJ1-3, with D hard to call. The CDR3 has 11 residues. CDR1 and CDR2 from the germline V gene are MDHEN and SYDVKM.

The chain links TRBV28 to TRBJ2-5; D not certain. The end of the DNA aligns better with TRBJ2-7, so the J call may be wrong. The CDR3 consists of 14 residues. Per germline, CDR1 MDHEN and CDR2 SYDVKM. In DNA, the CDR3 is TGTGCCAGCAGTTCTCCACCCACAGATTACGAGCAGTACTTC. Its protein is CASSSPPTDYEQYF.

CDR3 sequence: CASSPFSLAGGETQYF. DNA for the CDR3: TGTGCCAGCAGCCCCTTTTCCCTAGCGGGAGGAGAGACCCAGTACTTC. The chain couples TRBV7-8 to TRBJ2-5, with 11 positions matching TRBD2. The CDR3 consists of 16 residues. J gave up 4 bases and V 5 bases, and 9 bases lay outside the gene matches. Germline V gene data show CDR1 as SGHVS and CDR2 as FQNEAQ. Using reference TRBV7-8 and TRBJ2-5 for the parts outside the CDR3, the full variable domain is GAGVSQSPRYKVAKRGQDVALRCDPISGHVSLFWYQQALGQGPEFLTYFQNEAQLDKSGLPSDRFFAERPEGSVSTLKIQRTQQEDSAVYLCASSPFSLAGGETQYFGPGTRLLVL.